This T cell receptor (beta chain) was captured by sequencing in a study of blood T cell repertoires in COVID-19. Turning to the study itself: In each case, the material was cDNA or gDNA derived from T cells, B-cell-depleted T cells, or PBMCs.

Germline V lookup: CDR1 LNHDA, CDR2 SQIVND (reference sequence). Trimming removed 4 bases from V and 7 bases from J, with 20 bases in between. The CDR3 runs to 16 residues. Participants came from some 26 US areas, aged roughly 18 to 95 years. How the authors handled the data: Reference gene primer amplification yielded estimated nucleated cell counts. Generated by immunoSEQ multiplex PCR, the TCRdb table keeps only in-frame clones and is missing some. The V and J calls and the clone size are those of that table, but D and trimming were determined from the DNA. This sample yields 150,000 to 200,000 clones, of which approximately 87% are seen a single time; about 4.4% belongs to the top ten.

The J gene is TRBJ1-5, the V gene TRBV19; possibly TRBD1 for D (6 bases). The receptor was isolated from a woman aged 45 to 65 who had recovered from COVID-19. Sequenced input: PBMCs or T cells enriched from blood (not recorded which). In nucleotides, the CDR3 is TGTGCCAGTAGTAACAGACAGGCGGTGACATTCCAGCCCCAGCATTTT. This sequence encodes CASSNRQAVTFQPQHF.